One and the same sample provided the 5 T cell receptor beta chains below, sequenced in a study of blood T cell repertoires in COVID-19. TCRdb's copy holds only in-frame clones and misses some; the assay was immunoSEQ multiplex PCR. The table has 350,000 to 450,000 clones, approximately 89% seen once; the top ten hold about 2.3%. The material sequenced was peripheral blood. The receptors stem from a woman between 55 and 75 years old with COVID-19, enrolled during active disease.

V and J are TRBV29-1 and TRBJ1-1, with TRBD1 matching over 8 bases. V gave up 5 bases and J gave up 6 bases; unmatched junction bases: 2. CDR1 is SQVTM and CDR2 is ANQGSEA in the germline V gene. The CDR3 extends over 11 amino acids. The CDR3 DNA reads TGCAGCGTTACAGGGGGGCCTGAAGCTTTCTTT. Amino acids: CSVTGGPEAFF. Complete variable domain (other parts from reference TRBV29-1 and TRBJ1-1): SAVISQKPSRDICQRGTSLTIQCQVDSQVTMMFWYRQQPGQSLTLIATANQGSEATYESGFVIDKFPISRPNLTFSTLTVSNMSPEDSSIYLCSVTGGPEAFFGQGTRLTVV.

The V call is TRBV19, the J call TRBJ1-1; D is possibly TRBD1 (6 bases). CDR1 and CDR2 from the germline V gene are LNHDA and SQIVND (reference sequence). V was shortened by 8 bases and J by 3 bases, with 16 bases between the two germline ends. The CDR3 extends over 14 amino acids. For the CDR3, the DNA is TGTGCCAGTGCTATCCAGGGGAGTCACACTGAAGCTTTCTTT. This codes for CASAIQGSHTEAFF.

The chain combines TRBV19 with TRBJ1-2; 11 bases align to TRBD1. The germline V gene encodes CDR1 LNHDA and CDR2 SQIVND (reference sequence). CDR3 length: 14 residues. Trimming took 7 bases from V and 8 from J; bases not matched to a gene: 9. CDR3 DNA: TGTGCCAGTAAGTCGGACAGGGGGCACCGCGGCTACACCTTC. It is translated as CASKSDRGHRGYTF.

The chain joins TRBV7-9 to TRBJ1-2; maybe TRBD1 (5 bases). V was pared by 1 base and J by 7 bases, with 13 bases between. Germline CDR1 reads SEHNR; CDR2 reads FQNEAQ (reference sequence). CDR3 size: 14 residues. The CDR3 region is CASSLVSGSRGYTF. The CDR3 DNA reads as TGTGCCAGCAGCTTAGTGTCAGGGTCCCGTGGCTACACCTTC.

The CDR3 loop reads CATSDALAGVYNEQFF. In DNA form, the CDR3 reads TGTGCCACCAGTGACGCACTAGCGGGAGTCTACAATGAGCAGTTCTTC. The chain employs TRBV24-1 and TRBJ2-1; 11 positions agree with TRBD2. Losses at the gene ends were 4 bases for V and 3 bases for J; bases not matched to a gene: 4. Germline CDR1 reads KGHDR; CDR2 reads SFDVKD. The CDR3 sequence is 16 residues long.